These T cell receptor beta chains were read from a single sample in a study of blood T cell repertoires in COVID-19. The repertoire was sequenced with immunoSEQ multiplex PCR; TCRdb's copy has only in-frame clones and lacks some. The sample has about 380,000 clones, 81% seen once. The sequencing input was peripheral blood. Receptors were obtained from a human donor with acute or convalescent COVID-19. The donor label of this sample is uncertain. Both conserved end residues are part of each CDR3. Fields, in order: D gene, V gene, J gene, clone size, CDR3 DNA, CDR3 protein. The D gene is left open where the match is weak. Clone size is not always given. Where it is, it says once, few, many or a class for expanded clones.

d_call: TRBD2; v_call: TRBV18; j_call: TRBJ2-1; clone_size: once; cdr3_nt: TGTGCCAGCTCACCACTAGCGGGGGGGTGGAATGAGCAGTTCTTC; cdr3_aa: CASSPLAGGWNEQFF
d_call: .; v_call: TRBV5-5; j_call: TRBJ2-1; clone_size: .; cdr3_nt: TGTGCCAGCAGCCCAAGCCTGCGAGGGCAGTTCTTC; cdr3_aa: CASSPSLRGQFF
d_call: .; v_call: TRBV6-1; j_call: TRBJ1-2; clone_size: .; cdr3_nt: TGTGCCAGCAGTGAAAGGGGACATCTCAACTATGGCTACACCTTC; cdr3_aa: CASSERGHLNYGYTF
d_call: TRBD2; v_call: TRBV10-2; j_call: TRBJ2-5; clone_size: .; cdr3_nt: TGCGCCAGCAGGGGAGCGGGGGGGCGGGAGACCCAGTACTTC; cdr3_aa: CASRGAGGRETQYF
d_call: TRBD1; v_call: TRBV6-5; j_call: TRBJ2-1; clone_size: .; cdr3_nt: TGTGCCAGCAGTTTTCCGGGACAGCTATACAATGAGCAGTTCTTC; cdr3_aa: CASSFPGQLYNEQFF
d_call: .; v_call: TRBV12-3/TRBV12-4; j_call: TRBJ1-1; clone_size: few; cdr3_nt: TGTGCCAGCAGCTACACGTGGGGCTCGGGTTTCTTT; cdr3_aa: CASSYTWGSGFF
d_call: .; v_call: TRBV5-1; j_call: TRBJ2-7; clone_size: .; cdr3_nt: TGCGCCAGCAGCCTTGGGCCGGGGAGCTCCTACGAGCAGTACTTC; cdr3_aa: CASSLGPGSSYEQYF
d_call: TRBD1; v_call: TRBV7-9; j_call: TRBJ1-4; clone_size: few; cdr3_nt: TGTGCCAGCAGCTTAGCCTCGACAGGGAGAGAAAAACTGTTTTTT; cdr3_aa: CASSLASTGREKLFF
d_call: .; v_call: TRBV19; j_call: TRBJ1-5; clone_size: .; cdr3_nt: TGTGCCAGTAGACGTCGGGATAATAGCAATCAGCCCCAGCATTTT; cdr3_aa: CASRRRDNSNQPQHF
d_call: TRBD1; v_call: TRBV3-1/TRBV3-2; j_call: TRBJ1-1; clone_size: once; cdr3_nt: TGTGCCAGCAGCCCGTGGACAGGGGACAACACTGAAGCTTTCTTT; cdr3_aa: CASSPWTGDNTEAFF
d_call: .; v_call: TRBV7-8; j_call: TRBJ2-7; clone_size: .; cdr3_nt: TGTGCCAGCAGCTCATTCGTTACTAGTGAGCAGTACTTC; cdr3_aa: CASSSFVTSEQYF
d_call: .; v_call: TRBV19; j_call: TRBJ1-2; clone_size: .; cdr3_nt: TGTGCCAGTAGTACGGCCGGCGGTTTTAACTATGGCTACACCTTC; cdr3_aa: CASSTAGGFNYGYTF
d_call: .; v_call: TRBV2; j_call: TRBJ2-7; clone_size: .; cdr3_nt: TGTGCCAGCAGTGGGGACTTTGCCTCCTACGAGCAGTACTTC; cdr3_aa: CASSGDFASYEQYF
d_call: TRBD1; v_call: TRBV18; j_call: TRBJ1-1; clone_size: .; cdr3_nt: TGTGCCAGCTCTCAGGGACAGGGGGCGAACACTGAAGCTTTCTTT; cdr3_aa: CASSQGQGANTEAFF
d_call: .; v_call: TRBV27; j_call: TRBJ1-1; clone_size: .; cdr3_nt: TGTGCCAGCAGTTTAGACAGAAACACTGAAGCTTTCTTT; cdr3_aa: CASSLDRNTEAFF
d_call: .; v_call: TRBV12-3/TRBV12-4; j_call: TRBJ1-2; clone_size: .; cdr3_nt: TGTGCCAGCAGCTCAGTAATGATGAGGGGCTACACCTTC; cdr3_aa: CASSSVMMRGYTF
d_call: TRBD1; v_call: TRBV6-6; j_call: TRBJ1-4; clone_size: .; cdr3_nt: TGTGCCAGCAGTTTGGGACAGCCGAGCCTCGAAAAACTGTTTTTT; cdr3_aa: CASSLGQPSLEKLFF